The 24 T cell receptor beta chains given below trace back to one sample, sequenced in a study of response to subunit inactivated influenza vaccine. One entry per CDR3 protein results from TCRdb running MiXCR on the RT-PCR reads. The sample yields about 170,000 distinct CDR3 sequences, less than 15% seen once. These data also formed part of another study, on T cells expressing NK-cell markers. That study adds: What made the TCR beta cDNA was 5'RACE template switching with UMIs.

Sequenced material: CD8+ T cells sorted from PBMCs, taken 12 days after vaccination. The source is a man in his fifties or sixties who received an inactivated influenza vaccine.

The chain joins TRBV7-6 to TRBJ2-7; maybe TRBD1 (7 bases). V was pared by 0 bases and J by 3 bases, with 15 bases between. Germline V CDR1 and CDR2: SGHVS, FNYEAQ. The CDR3 has 16 residues. CDR3 sequence (DNA): TGTGCCAGCAGCTTAGCGGTTGGAGGGGGCATCTACGAGCAGTACTTC. Its translation: CASSLAVGGGIYEQYF.

At least ten counts were recorded for this clonotype. The chain recombines TRBV6-2 or TRBV6-3 with TRBJ2-7, with 10 bases matching TRBD2. CDR3 length: 14 amino acids. Looked up from germline, CDR1 is MNHEY and CDR2 is SVGEGT. J lost 2 bases, V lost 5 bases, and 3 bases had no gene match. The CDR3 is CASSRLAGAYEQYF. CDR3 nucleotides: TGTGCCAGCAGTCGACTAGCGGGTGCCTACGAGCAGTACTTC.

The table lists this clonotype with many counts. This chain uses TRBV28 with TRBJ2-2; D may be TRBD2 (6 bases). This CDR3 is built from 15 residues. Trimming took 2 bases from V and 4 from J, leaving 11 bases between them. CDR1 and CDR2 (germline): MDHEN, SYDVKM. CDR3 in DNA: TGTGCCAGCAGTTTAGATATCGGGAGCACCGGGGAGCTGTTTTTT. The encoded protein is CASSLDIGSTGELFF.

This clonotype was detected only a few times. V gene TRBV12-3 or TRBV12-4 combines with J gene TRBJ2-4, with TRBD2 identical over 9 bases. Trimming at V came to 5 bases and at J to 10 bases, leaving 12 bases not matched to a gene. The CDR3 is made up of 15 amino acids. CDR3 nucleotide sequence: TGTGCCAGCAGTCCTCCTGGGGTAGCGGGAGCTATTCAGTACTTC. Translating gives CASSPPGVAGAIQYF.

This clonotype appeared a few times. The chain links TRBV27 to TRBJ2-3, with 10 nucleotides matching TRBD2. V trimming: 6 bases; J trimming: 1 base; junction bases outside the gene matches: 4. The CDR3 is 15 amino acids. Germline V gene data show CDR1 as MNHEY and CDR2 as SMNVEV (reference sequence). The CDR3 coding sequence is TGTGCCAGCAGGCCCGGGACTAGCGGCACAGATACGCAGTATTTT. Protein product: CASRPGTSGTDTQYF.

This clonotype showed up many times. This rearrangement joins TRBV6-5 to TRBJ2-1, with 9 bases identical to TRBD1. Trimming cost V 0 bases and J 2 bases; bases outside gene matches: 2. Germline CDR1 and CDR2: MNHEY and SVGAGI. The CDR3 consists of 16 residues. For the CDR3, the DNA is TGTGCCAGCAGTTACTCGGACAGGGGAGCCTACAATGAGCAGTTCTTC. It specifies CASSYSDRGAYNEQFF.

The chain joins TRBV20-1 to TRBJ2-3; the D gene is possibly TRBD2 (5 bases). The CDR3 extends over 14 amino acids. Germline CDR1 and CDR2: DFQATT and SNEGSKA (reference sequence). The ends were cut back, 0 bases at V and 7 bases at J, with 14 bases in the middle. CDR3 sequence (DNA): TGCAGTGCTAGAGATGGGCTAGCCGGATATACGCAGTATTTT. It yields the protein CSARDGLAGYTQYF.

The rearrangement joins TRBV5-1 to TRBJ1-2, with a tentative D call TRBD1 (6 bases). This CDR3 spans 15 amino acids. V lost 0 bases to trimming and J lost 4 bases, with 13 bases between them. Germline-derived CDR1 and CDR2 are SGHRS and YFSETQ. In nucleotides, the CDR3 is TGCGCCAGCAGCTTGGCCTCGGGGGGCCTCTATGGCTACACCTTC. Translation: CASSLASGGLYGYTF.

The chain carries TRBV4-3 and TRBJ2-3; no clear D gene. Deletions cut 0 bases from V and 5 bases from J, with 15 bases between. From germline, CDR1 is LGHNA and CDR2 YSLEER. This CDR3 is 16 amino acids long. CDR3 DNA: TGCGCCAGCAGCCAAGATCTGGTGGGGTTCATAGATACGCAGTATTTT. As protein: CASSQDLVGFIDTQYF.

This clonotype was seen more than once but under ten times. The genes are TRBV25-1 and TRBJ2-3; the D is unclear. The V gene's germline CDR1 is MGHDK and CDR2 SYGVNS. The CDR3 is 11 residues long. The V and J ends lost 1 base and 7 bases respectively, with 3 bases between them. In nucleotides, the CDR3 is TGTGCCAGCAGTGAATGGAATACGCAGTATTTT. It encodes CASSEWNTQYF.

The chain couples TRBV19 to TRBJ2-7, with D perhaps TRBD2 (6 bases). This CDR3 is built from 15 residues. V lost 9 bases, J lost 2 bases, and 20 bases lay in between. The V gene's germline CDR1 is LNHDA and CDR2 SQIVND (reference sequence). CDR3 sequence: CASQQGRGSTYEQYF. CDR3 DNA sequence: TGTGCCAGCCAGCAGGGTCGGGGGAGTACCTACGAGCAGTACTTC. Variable domain in full (rest from reference TRBV19 and TRBJ2-7): DGGITQSPKYLFRKEGQNVTLSCEQNLNHDAMYWYRQDPGQGLRLIYYSQIVNDFQKGDIAEGYSVSREKKESFPLTVTSAQKNPTAFYLCASQQGRGSTYEQYFGPGTRLTVT.

J is TRBJ2-1 and V is TRBV27; possibly TRBD2 for D (6 bases). Trimming removed 0 bases from V and 6 bases from J, with 12 bases in between. This CDR3 has 15 residues. Germline V gene lookup returns CDR1 MNHEY and CDR2 SMNVEV (reference sequence). CDR3 amino acids: CASSLSVGLLNEQFF. The DNA of the CDR3 is TGTGCCAGCAGTTTATCAGTGGGACTCCTCAATGAGCAGTTCTTC.

This chain links TRBV7-8 with TRBJ2-1; TRBD1 or TRBD2 may be the D gene (7 bases each). Per germline, CDR1 SGHVS and CDR2 FQNEAQ. The CDR3 runs to 14 residues. The ends were cut back, 10 bases at V and 2 bases at J, with 15 bases in the middle. The CDR3 loop reads CAIQGGTTYNEQFF. The CDR3 region has the DNA TGTGCCATCCAGGGGGGGACGACCTACAATGAGCAGTTCTTC.

The CDR3 DNA is TGCGCCAGCAGCCGGGAAGGACAGGGGACGCGGGAGGGCCCCGCGAACACCGGGGAGCTGTTTTTT. Encoded protein: CASSREGQGTREGPANTGELFF. The chain combines TRBV4-1 with TRBJ2-2, with D perhaps being TRBD1 or TRBD2 (9 bases each). This CDR3 spans 22 amino acids. The germline gives CDR1 MGHRA, CDR2 YSYEKL. Trimming stripped 4 bases from V and 0 bases from J, with 30 bases between.

A word on this clonotype: The junction does not match germline at one end; this may be a read error. This chain uses TRBV6-2 or TRBV6-3 with TRBJ2-7, with a possible D match to TRBD2 (5 bases). CDR1 and CDR2 (germline): MNHEY, SVGEGT. The CDR3 spans 11 residues. The CDR3 sequence is CASRYDYKQYF. The CDR3 coding sequence is TGTGCCAGCAGGTACGACTACAAGCAGTACTTC.

This clonotype was counted only a few times. The chain joins TRBV21-1 to TRBJ2-5; the table's D call of TRBD2 was not tested on the DNA. TRBV21-1 is recorded as a pseudogene. The length of the CDR3 is 20 residues. The CDR3 sequence is CASSTPSGGGWLVVQETQYF. CDR3 sequence (DNA): TGTGCCAGCAGCACCCCTAGCGGGGGGGGCTGGCTCGTGGTCCAAGAGACCCAGTACTTC.

The V gene is TRBV11-2, the J gene TRBJ2-1; 9 bases agree with TRBD1. V trimming: 5 bases; J trimming: 6 bases; junction bases outside the gene matches: 5. The germline CDR1 and CDR2 sequences are SGHAT and FQNNGV. This CDR3 has 14 residues. The CDR3 DNA sequence: TGTGCCAGCAGCCCGGGACAGGGTACCAATGAGCAGTTCTTC. This encodes CASSPGQGTNEQFF.

V is TRBV20-1 and J is TRBJ2-7; D gene uncertain. This CDR3 contains 11 residues. Deletions cut 4 bases from V and 6 bases from J, with 10 bases between. The germline gives CDR1 DFQATT, CDR2 SNEGSKA (reference sequence). The CDR3 loop reads CSATLLVEQYF. The CDR3 bases are TGCAGTGCTACCCTTCTTGTCGAGCAGTACTTC.

Only a few counts were recorded for this clonotype. The chain uses TRBV9 and TRBJ2-7; tentative D call: TRBD2 (5 bases). CDR3 length equals 12 residues. Germline V CDR1 and CDR2: SGDLS, YYNGEE. Trimming removed 4 bases from V and 5 bases from J, with 10 bases in between. DNA of the CDR3: TGTGCCAGCAGCCCCGGGGAGAACGAGCAGTACTTC. It is translated as CASSPGENEQYF.

V and J are TRBV9 and TRBJ2-1, with TRBD2 matching 11 bases. In germline, CDR1 is SGDLS, CDR2 YYNGEE. With V trimmed by 5 bases and J by 6 bases, 7 bases remained unmatched. CDR3 length: 15 amino acids. The CDR3 coding sequence is TGTGCCAGCAGTGTTACTAGCGGGAGAACCAATGAGCAGTTCTTC. Translated, it gives CASSVTSGRTNEQFF. The complete variable domain, with remaining parts taken from reference TRBV9 and TRBJ2-1, reads DSGVTQTPKHLITATGQRVTLRCSPRSGDLSVYWYQQSLDQGLQFLIQYYNGEERAKGNILERFSAQQFPDLHSELNLSSLELGDSALYFCASSVTSGRTNEQFFGPGTRLTVL.

The chain has TRBV9 and TRBJ1-3; D is ambiguous. Germline V gives CDR1 SGDLS, CDR2 YYNGEE. The V end was cut by 3 bases, the J end by 4 bases, with 17 bases between. This CDR3 spans 16 amino acids. The CDR3 sequence is CASSGSIPGSGNTIYF. CDR3 nucleotides: TGTGCCAGCAGCGGGAGTATCCCGGGCTCCGGAAACACCATATATTTT.

The rearrangement uses TRBV19 and TRBJ2-1; 7 nucleotides match TRBD2. J lost 5 bases, V lost 3 bases, and 10 bases had no gene match. The CDR3 is made up of 16 amino acids. Per the germline V gene, CDR1 is LNHDA and CDR2 is SQIVND (reference sequence). CDR3 nucleotide sequence: TGTGCCAGTAGTATCCTTGCGGGAGTGTTCCACAATGAGCAGTTCTTC. Residues: CASSILAGVFHNEQFF. The full variable domain, completed using reference TRBV19 and TRBJ2-1, is DGGITQSPKYLFRKEGQNVTLSCEQNLNHDAMYWYRQDPGQGLRLIYYSQIVNDFQKGDIAEGYSVSREKKESFPLTVTSAQKNPTAFYLCASSILAGVFHNEQFFGPGTRLTVL.

This clonotype has just a few counts. J is TRBJ2-7 and V is TRBV27, with D unclear. Germline V gene lookup returns CDR1 MNHEY and CDR2 SMNVEV (reference sequence). CDR3 length: 15 residues. Trimming pared 2 bases from V and 2 bases from J, leaving 13 bases between. The CDR3 is CASSLRWAGPYEQYF. The CDR3 coding sequence is TGTGCCAGCAGTTTAAGGTGGGCAGGACCCTACGAGCAGTACTTC.

This clonotype was seen more than once but under ten times. The chain uses TRBV15 and TRBJ2-3; 10 bases are shared with TRBD2. Trimming cost V 3 bases and J 4 bases; bases outside gene matches: 4. The germline gives CDR1 LNHNV, CDR2 YYDKDF (reference sequence). The CDR3 loop spans 15 amino acids. CDR3 nucleotide sequence: TGTGCCACCAGCAGGGAGCGGGGGGGCCCAGATACGCAGTATTTT. Translation: CATSRERGGPDTQYF.